This TCR beta chain was captured in a study of T cells in Graves' hyperthyroidism and ophthalmopathy. General study points: Most thyroid clonotypes that were expanded above 0.001 also turned up in blood.

Trimming removed 4 bases at V and 1 base at J, with 12 bases between. The germline V gene encodes CDR1 SGHRS and CDR2 YFSETQ. This CDR3 has 15 residues. There are a few counts of this clonotype. What it recognizes is unknown. Amplified TCR beta CDR3 regions came from RNA transcripts. A first-round RT-PCR of the TCR CDR3 used the HTBI primer set. In TCRdb, the multiplex PCR reads were re-called with MiXCR into one record per CDR3 protein. The profile covers about 590,000 distinct CDR3 sequences, with 12% to 15% appearing a single time and over 6% taken by the ten largest. The sample consisted of blood. This TCR was recovered from a woman aged 18-30 years with Graves' ophthalmopathy. The chain combines TRBV5-1 with TRBJ1-5; D possibly corresponds to TRBD1 (5 bases). CDR3 region: CASSEGYSSNQPQHF. CDR3 nucleotide sequence: TGCGCCAGCAGCGAGGGGTACAGCAGCAATCAGCCCCAGCATTTT.